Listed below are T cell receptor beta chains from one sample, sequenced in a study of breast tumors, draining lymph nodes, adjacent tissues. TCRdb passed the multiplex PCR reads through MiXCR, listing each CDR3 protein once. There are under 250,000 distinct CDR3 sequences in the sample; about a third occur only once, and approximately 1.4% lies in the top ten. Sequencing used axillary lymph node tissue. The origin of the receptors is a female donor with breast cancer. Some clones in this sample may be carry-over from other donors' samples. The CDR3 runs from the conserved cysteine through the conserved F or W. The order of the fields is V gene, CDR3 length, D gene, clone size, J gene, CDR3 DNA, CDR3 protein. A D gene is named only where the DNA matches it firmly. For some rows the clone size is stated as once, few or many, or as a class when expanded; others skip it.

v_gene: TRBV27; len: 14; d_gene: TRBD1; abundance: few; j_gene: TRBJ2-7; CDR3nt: TGTGCCAGCAGCCGGACAGGGGAAAACTACGAGCAGTACTTC; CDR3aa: CASSRTGENYEQYF
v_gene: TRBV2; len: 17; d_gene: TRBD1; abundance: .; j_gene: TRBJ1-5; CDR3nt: TGTGCCAGCAGTGAAGGGACTTCGACAGGGATCAATCAGCCCCAGCATTTT; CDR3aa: CASSEGTSTGINQPQHF
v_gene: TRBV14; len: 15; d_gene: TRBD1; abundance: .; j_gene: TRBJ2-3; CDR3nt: TGTGCCAGCAGCCGCGATACAGGGGGGACAGATACGCAGTATTTT; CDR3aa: CASSRDTGGTDTQYF
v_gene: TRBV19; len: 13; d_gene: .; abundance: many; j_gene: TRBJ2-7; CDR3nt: TGTGCCAGTAGTCAAGATGGACGGTACGAGCAGTACTTC; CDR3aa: CASSQDGRYEQYF
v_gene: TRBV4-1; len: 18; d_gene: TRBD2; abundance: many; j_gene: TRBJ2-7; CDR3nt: TGCGCCAGCAGCCAAGATCATTCGGTCGGGAGGCGCCCCTACGAGCAGTACTTC; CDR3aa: CASSQDHSVGRRPYEQYF
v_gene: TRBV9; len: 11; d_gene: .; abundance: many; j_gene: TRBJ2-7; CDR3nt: TGTGCCAGCAGCGTGGGCCAGCAGCAGTACTTC; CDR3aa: CASSVGQQQYF
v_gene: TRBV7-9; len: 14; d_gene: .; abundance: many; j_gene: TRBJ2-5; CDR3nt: TGTGCCAGCAGCTTAGCTAGCGAACAAGAGACCCAGTACTTC; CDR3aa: CASSLASEQETQYF
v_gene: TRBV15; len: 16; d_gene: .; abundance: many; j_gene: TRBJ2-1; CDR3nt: TGTGCCACCAGCAGAGATAGTCTGAGCTCCTACAATGAGCAGTTCTTC; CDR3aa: CATSRDSLSSYNEQFF
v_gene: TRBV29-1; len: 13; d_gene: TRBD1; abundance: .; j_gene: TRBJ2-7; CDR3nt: TGCAGCGTCGGTCCGGGGACAGCCACCGAGCAGTACTTC; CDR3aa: CSVGPGTATEQYF
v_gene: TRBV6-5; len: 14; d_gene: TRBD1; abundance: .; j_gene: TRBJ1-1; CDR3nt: TGTGCCAGCACTGTCGACAGGGGGATCGCTGAAGCTTTCTTT; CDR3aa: CASTVDRGIAEAFF
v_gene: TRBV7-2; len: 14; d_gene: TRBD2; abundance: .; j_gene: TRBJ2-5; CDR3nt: TGTGCCAGCAGCAATAGCGGGAGTAGTGAGACCCAGTACTTC; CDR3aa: CASSNSGSSETQYF
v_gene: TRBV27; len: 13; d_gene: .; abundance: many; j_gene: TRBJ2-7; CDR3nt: TGTGCCAGCAGTTTAACCCGGGGAAACGAGCAGTACTTC; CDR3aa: CASSLTRGNEQYF
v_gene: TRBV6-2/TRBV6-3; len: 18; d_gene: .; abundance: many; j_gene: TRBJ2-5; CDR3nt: TGTGCCAGCAGTTACTCGACGGGCCACGTGAGGTTACAAGAGACCCAGTACTTC; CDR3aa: CASSYSTGHVRLQETQYF